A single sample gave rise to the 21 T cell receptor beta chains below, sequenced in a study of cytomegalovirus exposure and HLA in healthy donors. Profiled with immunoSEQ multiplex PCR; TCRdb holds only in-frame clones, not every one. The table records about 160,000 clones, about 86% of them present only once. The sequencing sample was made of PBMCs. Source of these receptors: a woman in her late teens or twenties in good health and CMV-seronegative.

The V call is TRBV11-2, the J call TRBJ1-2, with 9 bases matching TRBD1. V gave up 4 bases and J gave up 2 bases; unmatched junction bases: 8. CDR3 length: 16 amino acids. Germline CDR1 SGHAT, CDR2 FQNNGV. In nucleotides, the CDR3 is TGTGCCAGCAGCTCCCTCAGCGGACAGGGGAACTATGGCTACACCTTC. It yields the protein CASSSLSGQGNYGYTF.

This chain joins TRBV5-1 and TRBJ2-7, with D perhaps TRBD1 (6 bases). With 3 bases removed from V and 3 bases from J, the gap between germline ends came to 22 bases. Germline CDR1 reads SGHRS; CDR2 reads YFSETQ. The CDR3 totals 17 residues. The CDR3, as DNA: TGCGCCAGCAGCTCGGACAGCTCTCCCGTTGCAGTCTACGAGCAGTACTTC. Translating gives CASSSDSSPVAVYEQYF.

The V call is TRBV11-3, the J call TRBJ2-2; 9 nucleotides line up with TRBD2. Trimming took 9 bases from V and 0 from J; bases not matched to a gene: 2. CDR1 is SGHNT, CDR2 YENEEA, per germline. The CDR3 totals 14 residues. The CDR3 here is CASQREANTGELFF. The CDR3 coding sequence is TGTGCCAGTCAGCGGGAGGCGAACACCGGGGAGCTGTTTTTT. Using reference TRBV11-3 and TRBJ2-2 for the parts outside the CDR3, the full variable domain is EAGVVQSPRYKIIEKKQPVAFWCNPISGHNTLYWYLQNLGQGPELLIRYENEEAVDDSQLPKDRFSAERLKGVDSTLKIQPAELGDSAVYLCASQREANTGELFFGEGSRLTVL.

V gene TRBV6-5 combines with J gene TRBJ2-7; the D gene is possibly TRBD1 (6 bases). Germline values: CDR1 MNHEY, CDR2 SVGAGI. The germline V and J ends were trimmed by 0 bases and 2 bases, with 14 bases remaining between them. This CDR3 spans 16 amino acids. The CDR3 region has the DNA TGTGCCAGCAGTTACTCGTCAATACAGGGAGCCTACGAGCAGTACTTC. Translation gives CASSYSSIQGAYEQYF.

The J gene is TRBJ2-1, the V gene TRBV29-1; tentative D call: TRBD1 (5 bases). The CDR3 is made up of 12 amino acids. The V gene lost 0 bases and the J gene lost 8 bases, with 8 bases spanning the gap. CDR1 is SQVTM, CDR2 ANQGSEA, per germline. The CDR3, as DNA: TGCAGCGTTGAAGACCAGGGCTATGAGCAGTTCTTC. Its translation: CSVEDQGYEQFF.

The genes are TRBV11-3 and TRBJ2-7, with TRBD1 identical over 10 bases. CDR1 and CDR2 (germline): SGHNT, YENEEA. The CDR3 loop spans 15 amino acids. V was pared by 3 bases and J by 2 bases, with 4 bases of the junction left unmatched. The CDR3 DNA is TGTGCCAGCAGCTTCGGACAGGGGGGGCCCTACGAGCAGTACTTC. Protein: CASSFGQGGPYEQYF.

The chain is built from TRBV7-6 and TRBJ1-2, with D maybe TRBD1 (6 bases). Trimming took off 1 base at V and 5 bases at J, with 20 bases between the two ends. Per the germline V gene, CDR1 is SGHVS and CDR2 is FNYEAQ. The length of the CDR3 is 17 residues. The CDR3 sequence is CASSLGFQGPRGYGYTF. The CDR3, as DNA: TGTGCCAGCAGCTTAGGTTTTCAGGGCCCCAGGGGATATGGCTACACCTTC. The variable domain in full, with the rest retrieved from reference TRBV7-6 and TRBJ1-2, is GAGVSQSPRYKVTKRGQDVALRCDPISGHVSLYWYRQALGQGPEFLTYFNYEAQQDKSGLPNDRFSAERPEGSISTLTIQRTEQRDSAMYRCASSLGFQGPRGYGYTFGSGTRLTVV.

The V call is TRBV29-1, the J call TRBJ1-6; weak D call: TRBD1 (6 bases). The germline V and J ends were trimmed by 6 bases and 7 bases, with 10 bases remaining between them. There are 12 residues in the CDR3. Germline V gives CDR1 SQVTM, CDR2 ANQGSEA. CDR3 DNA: TGCAGCGTCCGGGACAACAATTCACCCCTCCACTTT. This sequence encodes CSVRDNNSPLHF.

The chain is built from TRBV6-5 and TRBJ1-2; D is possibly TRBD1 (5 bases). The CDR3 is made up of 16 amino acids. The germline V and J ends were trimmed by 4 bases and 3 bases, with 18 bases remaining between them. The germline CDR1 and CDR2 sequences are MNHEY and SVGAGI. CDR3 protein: CASSWTQGSPDYGYTF. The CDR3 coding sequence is TGTGCCAGCAGTTGGACCCAGGGAAGTCCCGACTATGGCTACACCTTC.

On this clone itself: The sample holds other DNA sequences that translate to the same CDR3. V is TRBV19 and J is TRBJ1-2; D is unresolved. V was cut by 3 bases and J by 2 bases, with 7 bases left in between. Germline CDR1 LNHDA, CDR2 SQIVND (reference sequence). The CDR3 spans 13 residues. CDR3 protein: CASSIRQNYGYTF. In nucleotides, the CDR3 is TGTGCCAGTAGTATCAGGCAAAACTATGGCTACACCTTC. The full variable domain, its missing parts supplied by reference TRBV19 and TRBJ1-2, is DGGITQSPKYLFRKEGQNVTLSCEQNLNHDAMYWYRQDPGQGLRLIYYSQIVNDFQKGDIAEGYSVSREKKESFPLTVTSAQKNPTAFYLCASSIRQNYGYTFGSGTRLTVV.

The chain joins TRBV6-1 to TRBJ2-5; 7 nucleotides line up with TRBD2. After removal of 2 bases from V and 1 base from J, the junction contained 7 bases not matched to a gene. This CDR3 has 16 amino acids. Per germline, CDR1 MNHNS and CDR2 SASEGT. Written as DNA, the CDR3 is TGTGCCAGCAGTGAACCGCTAGCGGAGCTCCAAGAGACCCAGTACTTC. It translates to CASSEPLAELQETQYF.

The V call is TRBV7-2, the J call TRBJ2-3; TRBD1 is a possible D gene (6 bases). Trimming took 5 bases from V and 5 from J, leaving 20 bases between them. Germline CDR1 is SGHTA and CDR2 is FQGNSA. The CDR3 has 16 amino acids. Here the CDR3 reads CASSRRDTYSRDTQYF. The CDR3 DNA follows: TGTGCCAGCAGCCGAAGGGACACTTACTCTCGAGATACGCAGTATTTT.

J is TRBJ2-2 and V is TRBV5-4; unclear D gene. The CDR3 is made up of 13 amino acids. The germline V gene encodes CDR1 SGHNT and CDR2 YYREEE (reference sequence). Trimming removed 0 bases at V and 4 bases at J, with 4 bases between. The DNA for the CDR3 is TGTGCCAGCAGCTTGGACGGCACCGGGGAGCTGTTTTTT. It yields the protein CASSLDGTGELFF. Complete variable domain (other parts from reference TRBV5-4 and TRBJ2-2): ETGVTQSPTHLIKTRGQQVTLRCSSQSGHNTVSWYQQALGQGPQFIFQYYREEENGRGNFPPRFSGLQFPNYSSELNVNALELDDSALYLCASSLDGTGELFFGEGSRLTVL.

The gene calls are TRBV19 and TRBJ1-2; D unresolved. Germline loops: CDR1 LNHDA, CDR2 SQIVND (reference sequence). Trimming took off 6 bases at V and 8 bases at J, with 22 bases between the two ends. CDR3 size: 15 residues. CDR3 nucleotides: TGTGCCAGTAGATTTGTCGACCGGGATCCTAAGGGCTACACCTTC. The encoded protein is CASRFVDRDPKGYTF.

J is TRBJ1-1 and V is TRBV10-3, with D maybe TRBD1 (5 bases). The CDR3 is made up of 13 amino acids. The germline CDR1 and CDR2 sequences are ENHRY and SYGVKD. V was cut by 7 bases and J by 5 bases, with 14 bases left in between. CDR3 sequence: CAIKQTEMTEAFF. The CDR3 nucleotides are TGTGCCATCAAGCAGACAGAAATGACTGAAGCTTTCTTT.

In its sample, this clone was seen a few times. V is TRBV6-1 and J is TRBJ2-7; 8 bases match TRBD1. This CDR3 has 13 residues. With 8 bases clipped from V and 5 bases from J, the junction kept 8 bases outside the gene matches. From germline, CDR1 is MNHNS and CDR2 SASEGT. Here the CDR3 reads CASYRGQVDEQYF. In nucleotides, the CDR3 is TGTGCCAGCTACAGGGGACAGGTAGACGAGCAGTACTTC.

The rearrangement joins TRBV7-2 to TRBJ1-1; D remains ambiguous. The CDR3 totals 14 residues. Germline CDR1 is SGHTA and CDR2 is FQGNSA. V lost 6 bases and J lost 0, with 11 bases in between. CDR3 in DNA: TGTGCCAGCAGTGGCGGTATACTGAACACTGAAGCTTTCTTT. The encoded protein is CASSGGILNTEAFF.

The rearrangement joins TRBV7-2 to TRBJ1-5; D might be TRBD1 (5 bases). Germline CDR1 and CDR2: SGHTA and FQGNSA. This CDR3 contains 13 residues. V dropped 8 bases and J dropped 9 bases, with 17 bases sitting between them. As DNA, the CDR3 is TGTGCCAGCTGCCGGGACTCTTTGACGCCCCAGCATTTT. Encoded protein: CASCRDSLTPQHF.

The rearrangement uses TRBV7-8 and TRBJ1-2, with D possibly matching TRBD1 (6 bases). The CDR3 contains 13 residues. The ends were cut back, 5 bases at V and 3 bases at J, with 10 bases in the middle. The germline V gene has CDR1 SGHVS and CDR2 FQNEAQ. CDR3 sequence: CASSPRQDYGYTF. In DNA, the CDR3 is TGTGCCAGCAGCCCACGACAGGACTATGGCTACACCTTC.

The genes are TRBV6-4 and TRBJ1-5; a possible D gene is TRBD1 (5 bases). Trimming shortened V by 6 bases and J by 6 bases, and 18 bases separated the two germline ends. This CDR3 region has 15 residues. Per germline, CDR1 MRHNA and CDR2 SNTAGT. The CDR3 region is CASRAGTGPSQPQHF. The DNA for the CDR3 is TGTGCCAGCAGGGCCGGGACTGGTCCCAGTCAGCCCCAGCATTTT.

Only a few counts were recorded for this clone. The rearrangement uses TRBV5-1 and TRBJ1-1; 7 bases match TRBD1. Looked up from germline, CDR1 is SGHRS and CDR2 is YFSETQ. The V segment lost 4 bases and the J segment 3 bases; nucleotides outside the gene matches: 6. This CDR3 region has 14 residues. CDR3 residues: CASSTVRGDTEAFF. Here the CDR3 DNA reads TGCGCCAGCAGCACGGTCAGGGGGGACACTGAAGCTTTCTTT. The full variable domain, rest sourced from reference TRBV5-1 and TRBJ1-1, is KAGVTQTPRYLIKTRGQQVTLSCSPISGHRSVSWYQQTPGQGLQFLFEYFSETQRNKGNFPGRFSGRQFSNSRSEMNVSTLELGDSALYLCASSTVRGDTEAFFGQGTRLTVV.